This T cell receptor (beta chain) emerged from a study of control samples from healthy donors and cancer patients. Using immunoSEQ multiplex PCR, the repertoire was profiled, and TCRdb retains in-frame clones only, with some absent. The sample shows about 120,000 clones, around 94% of them seen only once. The receptor's source is a man older than 75 with head and neck cancer. Sequencing used PBMCs.

The CDR3: CASSVGSGVSYEQYF. The CDR3 DNA reads TGTGCCAGCAGCGTAGGTAGCGGGGTTTCCTACGAGCAGTACTTC. V usage is TRBV9 and J usage is TRBJ2-7, with 8 bases identical to TRBD2. Germline CDR1 and CDR2: SGDLS and YYNGEE. The CDR3 is 15 residues long. V shed 0 bases, J shed 1 base, and the junction held 3 bases outside the gene matches.